The 32 T cell receptor beta chains reported below all come from one sample, sequenced in a study of T-cell memory formation after mild COVID-19. MiXCR was run by TCRdb on the 5' RACE reads, yielding one entry per CDR3 protein. The sample lists 400,000 to 450,000 distinct CDR3 sequences, 18% occurring once. Input material: PBMCs or a T cell subset sorted from them (not recorded which). The receptors stem from a man aged 18 to 29 who had mild COVID-19 (a few samples of this study predate the infection). Cell type and time point are not known.

The chain is built from TRBV2 and TRBJ2-3; TRBD1 agrees at 10 bases. V gave up 9 bases and J gave up 7 bases; unmatched junction bases: 4. Germline V gene sequence: CDR1 SNHLY, CDR2 FYNNEI. This CDR3 has 12 residues. Written as DNA, the CDR3 is TGTGCCAGACGGGACAGGGGCTATACGCAGTATTTT. Encoded protein: CARRDRGYTQYF.

Note on this clonotype: The junction and the germline gene differ at one end; a read error may be behind it. The rearrangement uses TRBV28 and TRBJ1-4; maybe TRBD1 (5 bases). This CDR3 spans 12 amino acids. Germline V lookup: CDR1 MDHEN, CDR2 SYDVKM. CDR3 region: CASSSRGWGADF. In nucleotides, the CDR3 is TGTGCCAGCAGTTCCCGGGGTTGGGGCGCGGACTTT.

This clonotype was counted a few times. The genes are TRBV27 and TRBJ1-1; D might be TRBD1 (5 bases). Germline assignment: CDR1 MNHEY and CDR2 SMNVEV (reference sequence). Between the trimmed V and J ends, which lost 6 bases and 4 bases, there was a span of 15 bases. This CDR3 has 14 amino acids. CDR3 region: CASSPKPGGTEAFF. CDR3 coding DNA: TGTGCCAGCAGCCCTAAGCCGGGGGGCACTGAAGCTTTCTTT.

This chain joins TRBV10-3 and TRBJ1-6; TRBD1 is a possible D gene (5 bases). V was pared by 10 bases and J by 12 bases, with 19 bases between. Germline V gene sequence: CDR1 ENHRY, CDR2 SYGVKD. The CDR3 length is 13 residues. The CDR3 sequence is CATRGDMGEPLHF. As DNA, the CDR3 is TGTGCCACTCGCGGGGATATGGGGGAACCCCTCCACTTT.

This clonotype was counted only a few times. The V call is TRBV7-9, the J call TRBJ2-1, with D perhaps assigned TRBD1 or TRBD2 (5 bases each). The CDR3 is 14 residues long. The germline V gene has CDR1 SEHNR and CDR2 FQNEAQ (reference sequence). V was cut by 3 bases and J by 2 bases, with 8 bases left in between. Here the CDR3 reads CASSLVGAYNEQFF. The CDR3 DNA reads TGTGCCAGCAGCTTGGTGGGGGCCTACAATGAGCAGTTCTTC. The complete variable domain, with remaining parts taken from reference TRBV7-9 and TRBJ2-1, reads DTGVSQNPRHKITKRGQNVTFRCDPISEHNRLYWYRQTLGQGPEFLTYFQNEAQLEKSRLLSDRFSAERPKGSFSTLEIQRTEQGDSAMYLCASSLVGAYNEQFFGPGTRLTVL.

This clonotype was seen more than once but under ten times. This sequence joins TRBV6-5 and TRBJ2-7, with 7 bases identical to TRBD2. There are 14 residues in the CDR3. V was pared by 5 bases and J by 1 base, with 5 bases of the junction left unmatched. Germline-derived CDR1 and CDR2 are MNHEY and SVGAGI. Here the CDR3 DNA reads TGTGCCAGCAGTGCAATTAGCGGGTCCTACGAGCAGTACTTC. As protein: CASSAISGSYEQYF.

The chain employs TRBV19 and TRBJ1-5; D not resolved. Germline-derived CDR1 and CDR2 are LNHDA and SQIVND (reference sequence). Trimming took 1 base from V and 7 from J, leaving 17 bases between them. The CDR3 is 16 residues long. CDR3 residues: CASSIVGRVNRQPQHF. CDR3 nucleotide sequence: TGTGCCAGTAGTATAGTGGGGAGGGTGAATAGGCAGCCCCAGCATTTT.

This clonotype was counted between two and nine times. The J gene is TRBJ1-1, the V gene TRBV28, with a tentative D call TRBD1 (5 bases). Germline V CDR1 and CDR2: MDHEN, SYDVKM. The CDR3 has 14 amino acids. The germline V and J ends were trimmed by 5 bases and 6 bases, with 16 bases remaining between them. The DNA for the CDR3 is TGTGCCAGCAGTCCTCTGGGGACCGGAGCTGAAGCTTTCTTT. It encodes CASSPLGTGAEAFF. Based on the CDR3 plus reference TRBV28 and TRBJ1-1, the full variable domain is DVKVTQSSRYLVKRTGEKVFLECVQDMDHENMFWYRQDPGLGLRLIYFSYDVKMKEKGDIPEGYSVSREKKERFSLILESASTNQTSMYLCASSPLGTGAEAFFGQGTRLTVV.

This clonotype was seen only a few times. The rearrangement joins TRBV27 to TRBJ2-1; 8 positions match TRBD1. Germline CDR1 reads MNHEY; CDR2 reads SMNVEV (reference sequence). Unmatched junction bases numbered 7, after V lost 6 bases and J lost 6 bases. The CDR3 loop spans 14 amino acids. The CDR3 loop is CASRTGAAPNEQFF. CDR3 coding DNA: TGTGCCAGCAGGACAGGGGCCGCTCCCAATGAGCAGTTCTTC.

This clonotype was observed a handful of times. The chain combines TRBV6-2 or TRBV6-3 with TRBJ1-1, with D maybe TRBD1 (6 bases). In germline, CDR1 is MNHEY, CDR2 SVGEGT. This CDR3 contains 16 residues. V was cut by 6 bases and J by 7 bases, with 24 bases left in between. CDR3 loop: CASRLTRGSGYGEAFF. CDR3 coding DNA: TGTGCCAGCAGGCTAACCAGGGGCTCTGGTTATGGTGAAGCTTTCTTT.

This clonotype was seen at least ten times. This may be a read error: a much more frequent sequence differs by one nucleotide. This CDR3 is CASSHRGTDTQYF. For the CDR3, the DNA is TGTGCCAGCAGCCACAGGGGCACAGATACGCAGTATTTT. The rearrangement uses TRBV3-1 and TRBJ2-3; D perhaps matches TRBD1 (5 bases). Per germline, CDR1 LGHDT and CDR2 YNNKEL (reference sequence). V shed 3 bases and J shed 1 base, with 5 bases lying between them. This CDR3 has 13 residues.

This clonotype was counted at least ten times. J is TRBJ1-2 and V is TRBV4-1; 8 positions match TRBD1. CDR1 is MGHRA and CDR2 is YSYEKL in the germline V gene. This CDR3 spans 17 amino acids. With V trimmed by 0 bases and J by 7 bases, 13 bases remained unmatched. The CDR3 loop reads CASSQEVAGGLGGGYTF. In DNA, the CDR3 is TGCGCCAGCAGCCAAGAAGTGGCAGGGGGCCTTGGAGGTGGCTACACCTTC.

Only a few counts were recorded for this clonotype. The V gene is TRBV19, the J gene TRBJ1-5, with 7 nucleotides matching TRBD1. The junction had 10 bases not matched to a gene; V was cut back by 9 bases and J by 5 bases. Per the germline V gene, CDR1 is LNHDA and CDR2 is SQIVND (reference sequence). CDR3 length: 14 amino acids. The CDR3 DNA follows: TGTGCCAGCGGGCCAAGACAGGGAGATCAGCCCCAGCATTTT. Its protein is CASGPRQGDQPQHF.

This clonotype was detected only a few times. The chain has TRBV5-1 and TRBJ2-3; TRBD1 matches 7 bases. The CDR3 length is 15 residues. The J segment lost 2 bases and the V segment lost 6 bases, leaving 9 bases of the junction unmatched. The germline CDR1 and CDR2 sequences are SGHRS and YFSETQ. The CDR3 is CASTPMQGDTDTQYF. CDR3 DNA sequence: TGCGCCAGCACCCCTATGCAGGGGGACACAGATACGCAGTATTTT.

This chain joins TRBV3-1 and TRBJ2-5; 8 bases line up with TRBD2. Germline CDR1 and CDR2: LGHDT and YNNKEL (reference sequence). J lost 5 bases, V lost 4 bases, and 9 bases had no gene match. The CDR3 extends over 15 amino acids. The CDR3 loop is CASSPATSGRETQYF. CDR3 sequence (DNA): TGTGCCAGCAGCCCAGCCACTAGCGGAAGGGAGACCCAGTACTTC.

The V and J genes are TRBV6-6 and TRBJ2-7, with D possibly being TRBD2 (5 bases). There are 14 residues in the CDR3. V dropped 4 bases and J dropped 3 bases, with 13 bases sitting between them. Germline V CDR1 and CDR2: MNHNY, SVGAGI (reference sequence). CDR3 protein: CASSSSLGVYEQYF. CDR3 nucleotide sequence: TGTGCCAGCAGTTCCTCCTTGGGAGTCTACGAGCAGTACTTC.

This clonotype was seen repeatedly, ten times or more. This chain links TRBV4-3 with TRBJ2-1; D gene uncertain. The V gene lost 0 bases and the J gene lost 8 bases, with 17 bases spanning the gap. Germline V gene data show CDR1 as LGHNA and CDR2 as YSLEER. This CDR3 spans 16 amino acids. CDR3 nucleotides: TGCGCCAGCAGCCAAGATTTTAGGGCCCGTGAGGATGAGCAGTTCTTC. Encoded protein: CASSQDFRAREDEQFF.

In its sample, this clonotype was seen a few times. The V and J genes are TRBV7-9 and TRBJ1-5; no clear D. In germline, CDR1 is SEHNR, CDR2 FQNEAQ (reference sequence). V was trimmed by 5 bases and J by 5 bases, leaving 10 bases between them. The CDR3 length is 13 residues. CDR3 in DNA: TGTGCCAGCAGCCCCCGGGAAGATCAGCCCCAGCATTTT. Translating it yields CASSPREDQPQHF.

This clonotype was counted only a few times. This sequence joins TRBV24-1 and TRBJ2-7, with TRBD2 identical over 7 bases. The CDR3 spans 11 residues. The V segment lost 6 bases and the J segment 11 bases; nucleotides outside the gene matches: 6. CDR1 KGHDR and CDR2 SFDVKD come from the germline V gene. The CDR3 here is CATSNGGSEYV. In DNA, the CDR3 is TGTGCCACCAGTAACGGGGGGTCCGAGTACGTC.

The CDR3 is CASAWLTGPRATQYF. For the CDR3, the DNA is TGTGCCAGCGCTTGGCTAACAGGTCCTCGGGCGACCCAGTACTTC. The chain combines TRBV7-9 with TRBJ2-5; a possible D gene is TRBD1 (5 bases). Germline-derived CDR1 and CDR2 are SEHNR and FQNEAQ (reference sequence). Trimming stripped 8 bases from V and 7 bases from J, with 23 bases between. CDR3 length: 15 amino acids. The full variable domain, its missing parts supplied by reference TRBV7-9 and TRBJ2-5, is DTGVSQNPRHKITKRGQNVTFRCDPISEHNRLYWYRQTLGQGPEFLTYFQNEAQLEKSRLLSDRFSAERPKGSFSTLEIQRTEQGDSAMYLCASAWLTGPRATQYFGPGTRLLVL.

A few counts support this clonotype. J is TRBJ2-7 and V is TRBV18; D gene unclear. V was pared by 2 bases and J by 0 bases, with 8 bases between. Germline values: CDR1 KGHSH, CDR2 LQKENI. The CDR3 sequence is 14 residues long. CDR3 protein: CASSPVFGSYEQYV. In DNA form, the CDR3 reads TGTGCCAGCTCACCAGTTTTCGGCTCCTACGAGCAGTACGTC.

The chain carries TRBV11-2 and TRBJ2-1; no firm D call. V lost 6 bases to trimming and J lost 4 bases, with 13 bases between them. The CDR3 extends over 14 amino acids. Germline lookup yields CDR1 SGHAT and CDR2 FQNNGV. CDR3 bases: TGTGCCAGCAGGGAAGACCAAGGGTACAATGAGCAGTTCTTC. As protein: CASREDQGYNEQFF.

This clonotype was found a few times. The gene calls are TRBV7-2 and TRBJ1-2, with D uncertain. The CDR3 has 13 residues. V gave up 5 bases and J gave up 7 bases, with 14 bases separating them. Germline loops: CDR1 SGHTA, CDR2 FQGNSA. The CDR3 region is CASSATIVGGYTF. CDR3 sequence (DNA): TGTGCCAGCAGCGCAACGATAGTAGGTGGCTACACCTTC.

Many counts were recorded for this clonotype. V is TRBV11-2 and J is TRBJ1-3; D is undetermined. Trimming cost V 4 bases and J 0 bases, with 16 bases left between them. The CDR3 has 17 amino acids. The germline V gene encodes CDR1 SGHAT and CDR2 FQNNGV. CDR3 loop: CASSSRWAGSSGNTIYF. In nucleotides, the CDR3 is TGTGCCAGCAGCTCCCGCTGGGCGGGCAGCTCTGGAAACACCATATATTTT.

This clonotype was recorded once. The genes are TRBV4-2 and TRBJ1-2; TRBD1 might be the D (5 bases). Germline-derived CDR1 and CDR2 are LGHNA and YNFKEQ. The CDR3 totals 17 residues. Between the trimmed V and J ends, which lost 3 bases and 6 bases, there was a span of 23 bases. CDR3 region: CASSHLQGGSSGNGYTF. Written as DNA, the CDR3 is TGTGCCAGCAGCCACCTCCAGGGCGGGAGCAGCGGGAATGGCTACACCTTC.

This clonotype was counted only a few times. The V call is TRBV2, the J call TRBJ1-5, with 9 bases fitting TRBD1. CDR3 length: 16 amino acids. Germline V gene lookup returns CDR1 SNHLY and CDR2 FYNNEI. The V segment lost 4 bases and the J segment 8 bases; nucleotides outside the gene matches: 12. The CDR3 sequence is CASSGITGGRFEPQHF. The CDR3 coding sequence is TGTGCCAGCAGTGGAATAACAGGGGGCCGCTTTGAGCCCCAGCATTTT.

This clonotype has a count of ten or more. The chain employs TRBV20-1 and TRBJ2-1, with D possibly being TRBD1 (6 bases). CDR1 and CDR2 from the germline V gene are DFQATT and SNEGSKA (reference sequence). The CDR3 consists of 14 residues. Trimming pared 5 bases from V and 0 bases from J, leaving 11 bases between. The CDR3 protein is CSAAGTSSYNEQFF. CDR3 DNA: TGCAGTGCTGCCGGGACAAGCTCCTACAATGAGCAGTTCTTC.

This clonotype was seen a handful of times. The chain links TRBV28 to TRBJ1-1; 7 nucleotides match TRBD1. The CDR3 spans 14 residues. Looked up from germline, CDR1 is MDHEN and CDR2 is SYDVKM. With 6 bases clipped from V and 5 bases from J, the junction kept 9 bases outside the gene matches. This CDR3 reads CASSPPSTGTEAFF. The CDR3 DNA reads TGTGCCAGCAGCCCCCCTTCGACAGGGACTGAAGCTTTCTTT.

This clonotype was seen a handful of times. The chain recombines TRBV11-2 with TRBJ2-3, with D unclear. CDR3 length: 11 residues. Germline CDR1 and CDR2: SGHAT and FQNNGV. Trimming cost V 7 bases and J 7 bases, with 9 bases left between them. CDR3 DNA sequence: TGTGCCAGCATCATGGGGTATACGCAGTATTTT. Protein sequence: CASIMGYTQYF. Using reference TRBV11-2 and TRBJ2-3 for the parts outside the CDR3, the full variable domain is EAGVAQSPRYKIIEKRQSVAFWCNPISGHATLYWYQQILGQGPKLLIQFQNNGVVDDSQLPKDRFSAERLKGVDSTLKIQPAKLEDSAVYLCASIMGYTQYFGPGTRLTVL.

The chain is built from TRBV19 and TRBJ1-1; tentatively, D is TRBD1 (6 bases). CDR1 is LNHDA and CDR2 is SQIVND in the germline V gene (reference sequence). The CDR3 has 15 residues. Trimming cost V 5 bases and J 8 bases, with 21 bases left between them. CDR3 amino acids: CASSLNPRTEKEAFF. CDR3 bases: TGTGCCAGTAGTCTAAATCCGCGGACAGAAAAAGAAGCTTTCTTT.

This clonotype was seen more than once but under ten times. V is TRBV27 and J is TRBJ2-3; 8 nucleotides match TRBD2. This CDR3 spans 13 amino acids. J was trimmed by 3 bases and V by 6 bases; bases with no gene match: 2. The V gene's germline CDR1 is MNHEY and CDR2 SMNVEV (reference sequence). The CDR3 spells CASRSGGTDTQYF. Here the CDR3 DNA reads TGTGCCAGCAGGTCGGGGGGGACAGATACGCAGTATTTT.

This clonotype has a count of ten or more. The chain has TRBV5-1 and TRBJ2-5, with D possibly being TRBD1 (5 bases). CDR1 is SGHRS and CDR2 is YFSETQ in the germline V gene. Deletions cut 3 bases from V and 2 bases from J, with 14 bases between. The CDR3 contains 15 residues. The CDR3: CASSSAQAGQETQYF. The CDR3 nucleotides are TGCGCCAGCAGCTCCGCCCAGGCAGGGCAAGAGACCCAGTACTTC.